This is a list of T cell receptor beta chains from one sample in a study of shared clonotypes between healthy human individuals. Data came from immunoSEQ multiplex PCR; TCRdb stores just in-frame clones and leaves some out. The sample yields 1.5 million to 2.5 million clones, approximately 95% seen once. Material: naive CD8+ T cells sorted from blood. These TCRs come from a man between 18 and 29 years old in good health. CDR3s include the opening cysteine and the closing phenylalanine or tryptophan. Each record gives: V gene, clone size, D gene, J gene, CDR3 DNA, CDR3 protein. The D gene is left open where the match is weak. Size tells how often a clone was seen (once, few, many) or the class of an expanded clone, and some rows leave it out.

v_gene: TRBV7-8; abundance: -; d_gene: -; j_gene: TRBJ1-6; CDR3nt: TGTGCCAGCAGCCCCCCCGGGGGTTCACCCCTCCACTTT; CDR3aa: CASSPPGGSPLHF
v_gene: TRBV15; abundance: -; d_gene: TRBD2; j_gene: TRBJ2-1; CDR3nt: TGTGCCACCAGCGGAGGACTAGCGGGGTCAAATGAGCAGTTCTTC; CDR3aa: CATSGGLAGSNEQFF
v_gene: TRBV6-5; abundance: once; d_gene: -; j_gene: TRBJ1-2; CDR3nt: TGTGCCAGCAGTTACTCGGTCAGCGGAGGCTACACCTTC; CDR3aa: CASSYSVSGGYTF
v_gene: TRBV5-6; abundance: once; d_gene: -; j_gene: TRBJ2-1; CDR3nt: TGTGCCAGCAGCTTGGATTCCGACAATGAGCAGTTCTTC; CDR3aa: CASSLDSDNEQFF
v_gene: TRBV30; abundance: -; d_gene: -; j_gene: TRBJ1-3; CDR3nt: TGTGCCTTATTGGGATTCTCTGGAAACACCATATATTTT; CDR3aa: CALLGFSGNTIYF
v_gene: TRBV9; abundance: once; d_gene: -; j_gene: TRBJ2-5; CDR3nt: TGTGCCAGCAGCGTAGCCGGAGGGAGTGAGACCCAGTACTTC; CDR3aa: CASSVAGGSETQYF
v_gene: TRBV25-1; abundance: -; d_gene: -; j_gene: TRBJ2-3; CDR3nt: TGTGCCAGCAGTGAATTGGTCACAGATACGCAGTATTTT; CDR3aa: CASSELVTDTQYF
v_gene: TRBV27; abundance: -; d_gene: -; j_gene: TRBJ1-4; CDR3nt: TGTGCCAGCAGTTTAATGCACGGAAATGAAAAACTGTTTTTT; CDR3aa: CASSLMHGNEKLFF
v_gene: TRBV13; abundance: -; d_gene: -; j_gene: TRBJ2-2; CDR3nt: TGTGCCAGCAGCCCTGGAACCGGGGAGCTGTTTTTT; CDR3aa: CASSPGTGELFF
v_gene: TRBV4-3; abundance: -; d_gene: -; j_gene: TRBJ2-7; CDR3nt: TGCGCCAGCAGCCAAGATCCGGGACGGTTTACCTACGAGCAGTACTTC; CDR3aa: CASSQDPGRFTYEQYF
v_gene: TRBV6-1; abundance: -; d_gene: -; j_gene: TRBJ2-3; CDR3nt: TGTGCCAGCAGTGAAGGGACCTCTAGCACAGATACGCAGTATTTT; CDR3aa: CASSEGTSSTDTQYF
v_gene: TRBV28; abundance: -; d_gene: -; j_gene: TRBJ1-1; CDR3nt: TGTGCCAGCAGTTTTAACGGAGGCACTGAAGCTTTCTTT; CDR3aa: CASSFNGGTEAFF
v_gene: TRBV4-1; abundance: -; d_gene: -; j_gene: TRBJ1-5; CDR3nt: TGCGCCAGCAGCCATGAGGGACTGAGCAATCAGCCCCAGCATTTT; CDR3aa: CASSHEGLSNQPQHF
v_gene: TRBV5-4; abundance: -; d_gene: -; j_gene: TRBJ1-2; CDR3nt: TGTGCCAGCAGTTATAGGGAAAACTATGGCTACACCTTC; CDR3aa: CASSYRENYGYTF
v_gene: TRBV27; abundance: -; d_gene: TRBD1; j_gene: TRBJ2-7; CDR3nt: TGTGCCAGCAGCCCGGGACAGGGGGCTTACGAGCAGTACTTC; CDR3aa: CASSPGQGAYEQYF
v_gene: TRBV4-1; abundance: -; d_gene: -; j_gene: TRBJ2-7; CDR3nt: TGCGCCAGCAGCCAACTAGAGGATCAGTACGAGCAGTACTTC; CDR3aa: CASSQLEDQYEQYF
v_gene: TRBV2; abundance: -; d_gene: -; j_gene: TRBJ2-7; CDR3nt: TGTGCCAGCAGTGAAGGGGGCTCCCAACTCTACGAGCAGTACTTC; CDR3aa: CASSEGGSQLYEQYF
v_gene: TRBV15; abundance: -; d_gene: -; j_gene: TRBJ1-1; CDR3nt: TGTGCCACCAGCAGAGGATACGCCGATATGAACACTGAAGCTTTCTTT; CDR3aa: CATSRGYADMNTEAFF
v_gene: TRBV6-5; abundance: -; d_gene: -; j_gene: TRBJ2-1; CDR3nt: TGTGCCAGCAGTTATGCGCTAGCGAGCAATGAGCAGTTCTTC; CDR3aa: CASSYALASNEQFF
v_gene: TRBV5-8; abundance: -; d_gene: TRBD1; j_gene: TRBJ2-3; CDR3nt: TGTGCCAGCAGCCCCACAGGGGGGCGGTTGGATACGCAGTATTTT; CDR3aa: CASSPTGGRLDTQYF
v_gene: TRBV9; abundance: -; d_gene: TRBD2; j_gene: TRBJ2-3; CDR3nt: TGTGCCAGCAGCGTCCTGGGACTAGCCTCAAACACAGATACGCAGTATTTT; CDR3aa: CASSVLGLASNTDTQYF
v_gene: TRBV27; abundance: -; d_gene: -; j_gene: TRBJ1-1; CDR3nt: TGTGCCAGCAGCCATCTAACAGTGAACACTGAAGCTTTCTTT; CDR3aa: CASSHLTVNTEAFF
v_gene: TRBV5-8; abundance: -; d_gene: -; j_gene: TRBJ2-3; CDR3nt: TGTGCCAGCAGCTTGGGGTTAGCAGATACGCAGTATTTT; CDR3aa: CASSLGLADTQYF
v_gene: TRBV12-5; abundance: -; d_gene: -; j_gene: TRBJ1-1; CDR3nt: TGTGCTAGTGGTTTGGATCGGACAGAACCTTTCTTT; CDR3aa: CASGLDRTEPFF
v_gene: TRBV27; abundance: -; d_gene: TRBD1; j_gene: TRBJ2-7; CDR3nt: TGTGCCAGCAGTATACAGGGGGCGGGGGACGAGCAGTACTTC; CDR3aa: CASSIQGAGDEQYF
v_gene: TRBV11-3; abundance: -; d_gene: -; j_gene: TRBJ2-5; CDR3nt: TGTGCCAGCAGCTTAGATCCAGTTCCACCGAAAGAGACCCAGTACTTC; CDR3aa: CASSLDPVPPKETQYF
v_gene: TRBV4-1; abundance: -; d_gene: TRBD2; j_gene: TRBJ2-1; CDR3nt: TGCGCCAGCAGCCAAGACGCTAGCGGGGCCCCCTACAATGAGCAGTTCTTC; CDR3aa: CASSQDASGAPYNEQFF
v_gene: TRBV13; abundance: -; d_gene: TRBD1; j_gene: TRBJ2-7; CDR3nt: TGTGCCAGCAGCTCAGTACAGGGGTTGGTCCACGAGCAGTACTTC; CDR3aa: CASSSVQGLVHEQYF
v_gene: TRBV7-9; abundance: -; d_gene: TRBD1; j_gene: TRBJ2-5; CDR3nt: TGTGCCAGCAGCCTTACAGGGGGAAGGGAGACCCAGTACTTC; CDR3aa: CASSLTGGRETQYF
v_gene: TRBV6-5; abundance: -; d_gene: -; j_gene: TRBJ1-6; CDR3nt: TGTGCCAGCAGTTACGCCGTCTATAATTCACCCCTCCACTTT; CDR3aa: CASSYAVYNSPLHF
v_gene: TRBV5-6; abundance: -; d_gene: -; j_gene: TRBJ2-7; CDR3nt: TGTGCCAGCAGCTTCGGGACCACCTACGAGCAGTACTTC; CDR3aa: CASSFGTTYEQYF
v_gene: TRBV7-9; abundance: -; d_gene: -; j_gene: TRBJ2-7; CDR3nt: TGTGCCAGCAGCTCCGGCGAAAGCTACGAGCAGTACTTC; CDR3aa: CASSSGESYEQYF
v_gene: TRBV28; abundance: -; d_gene: -; j_gene: TRBJ2-5; CDR3nt: TGTGCCAGCAGTTTGGAGTTTATTGGAGCCCAAGAGACCCAGTACTTC; CDR3aa: CASSLEFIGAQETQYF
v_gene: TRBV27; abundance: -; d_gene: -; j_gene: TRBJ2-2; CDR3nt: TGTGCCAGCAGTTTTGAGGGGTGGACCGGGGAGCTGTTTTTT; CDR3aa: CASSFEGWTGELFF
v_gene: TRBV5-4; abundance: -; d_gene: -; j_gene: TRBJ2-7; CDR3nt: TGTGCCAGCAGCTTCGACAGTTTTACCTACGAGCAGTACTTC; CDR3aa: CASSFDSFTYEQYF
v_gene: TRBV27; abundance: -; d_gene: -; j_gene: TRBJ2-5; CDR3nt: TGTGCCAGCAGTCCCGGTAATTGGGAAGAGACCCAGTACTTC; CDR3aa: CASSPGNWEETQYF
v_gene: TRBV19; abundance: -; d_gene: -; j_gene: TRBJ2-3; CDR3nt: TGTGCCAGTAGTATGCGGGAAGGAGATACGCAGTATTTT; CDR3aa: CASSMREGDTQYF
v_gene: TRBV5-6; abundance: -; d_gene: -; j_gene: TRBJ1-1; CDR3nt: TGTGCCAGCAGCTTGCGAACCCTTAGTGGAGCTTTCTTT; CDR3aa: CASSLRTLSGAFF
v_gene: TRBV10-3; abundance: -; d_gene: -; j_gene: TRBJ2-1; CDR3nt: TGTGCCATCAGTGATGGACAACTGTACAATGAGCAGTTCTTC; CDR3aa: CAISDGQLYNEQFF
v_gene: TRBV19; abundance: -; d_gene: -; j_gene: TRBJ1-1; CDR3nt: TGTGCCAGTAGTATGGGACCGCTAAACACTGAAGCTTTCTTT; CDR3aa: CASSMGPLNTEAFF
v_gene: TRBV4-1; abundance: -; d_gene: TRBD2; j_gene: TRBJ2-7; CDR3nt: TGCGCCAGCAGCCAAGAGGAGGGGACTAGCGGGCATGAGCAGTACTTC; CDR3aa: CASSQEEGTSGHEQYF
v_gene: TRBV9; abundance: -; d_gene: TRBD1; j_gene: TRBJ2-3; CDR3nt: TGTGCCAGCAGCGGGGACAGGGGTACCGGTACGCAGTATTTT; CDR3aa: CASSGDRGTGTQYF
v_gene: TRBV7-6; abundance: -; d_gene: TRBD1; j_gene: TRBJ2-7; CDR3nt: TGTGCCAGCAGCTCGGGACAGGGGACCTACGAGCAGTACTTC; CDR3aa: CASSSGQGTYEQYF
v_gene: TRBV18; abundance: -; d_gene: -; j_gene: TRBJ2-7; CDR3nt: TGTGCCAGCTCACCGTTTGGAGACAGCTCCTACGAGCAGTACTTC; CDR3aa: CASSPFGDSSYEQYF
v_gene: TRBV7-6; abundance: -; d_gene: -; j_gene: TRBJ2-7; CDR3nt: TGTGCCAGCAGCCCAGCTAGCGTAGCCTCCTCCTACGAGCAGTACTTC; CDR3aa: CASSPASVASSYEQYF
v_gene: TRBV28; abundance: -; d_gene: -; j_gene: TRBJ2-3; CDR3nt: TGTGCCAGCAGTTTATTCGTCCCTAGCGTCAGCACAGATACGCAGTATTTT; CDR3aa: CASSLFVPSVSTDTQYF
v_gene: TRBV13; abundance: -; d_gene: -; j_gene: TRBJ2-7; CDR3nt: TGTGCCAGCAGCCCAGATGGAGGTGGGCTCTCCTACGAGCAGTACTTC; CDR3aa: CASSPDGGGLSYEQYF
v_gene: TRBV11-2; abundance: -; d_gene: -; j_gene: TRBJ2-7; CDR3nt: TGTGCCAGCAGCTTGACAGTTCCCTACGAGCAGTACTTC; CDR3aa: CASSLTVPYEQYF
v_gene: TRBV28; abundance: -; d_gene: -; j_gene: TRBJ2-7; CDR3nt: TGTGCCAGCAGTTCCCCTATGGGGGAGGAGCAGTACTTC; CDR3aa: CASSSPMGEEQYF
v_gene: TRBV7-2; abundance: -; d_gene: TRBD1; j_gene: TRBJ2-5; CDR3nt: TGTGCCAGCAGCTCGTATGGGACAGGGGGAGAGACCCAGTACTTC; CDR3aa: CASSSYGTGGETQYF
v_gene: TRBV7-6; abundance: -; d_gene: TRBD2; j_gene: TRBJ2-5; CDR3nt: TGTGCCAGCAGCTTACGCGGGGGGGCAGGGGAGACCCAGTACTTC; CDR3aa: CASSLRGGAGETQYF
v_gene: TRBV7-6; abundance: -; d_gene: -; j_gene: TRBJ2-7; CDR3nt: TGTGCCAGCAGCCTCCCTGGGGGGGCCTTAGCCGAGCAGTACTTC; CDR3aa: CASSLPGGALAEQYF
v_gene: TRBV28; abundance: -; d_gene: TRBD2; j_gene: TRBJ2-1; CDR3nt: TGTGCCAGCAGTTTCGGGGGGGCCACTGAGCAGTTCTTC; CDR3aa: CASSFGGATEQFF
v_gene: TRBV10-2; abundance: -; d_gene: TRBD2; j_gene: TRBJ2-5; CDR3nt: TGCGCCAGCAGTGCCGGGGGGGGCGGTCGTGAGACCCAGTACTTC; CDR3aa: CASSAGGGGRETQYF
v_gene: TRBV28; abundance: -; d_gene: TRBD1; j_gene: TRBJ2-7; CDR3nt: TGTGCCAGCACTTTGACAGGGGCCTCTTTCGAGCAGTACTTC; CDR3aa: CASTLTGASFEQYF
v_gene: TRBV27; abundance: -; d_gene: -; j_gene: TRBJ2-1; CDR3nt: TGTGCCAGCAGTAGTACAGTTCAGATTAGCTCCTACAATGAGCAGTTCTTC; CDR3aa: CASSSTVQISSYNEQFF